This T cell receptor beta chain was sequenced in a study of cytomegalovirus exposure and HLA in healthy donors. Study results and caveats: In a later analysis, TCR beta V- and J-gene trimming showed a link to a missense DCLRE1C variant. TCR beta chains associated with HLA were, in a later analysis, more clonally expanded than equally common others. According to a later analysis, donors in an Asian-associated ancestry cluster reportedly had fewer N-insertions than the approximately 730-donor mean. Earlier analysis looked at TCR beta V segments, and most were productive about 87% or about 30% of the time.

The CDR3 extends over 21 amino acids. In regard to this clone: Its specificity is not known.

The PCR ran on 60 Vbeta and 13 Jbeta primers. TCRdb's copy holds only in-frame clones and misses some; the assay was immunoSEQ multiplex PCR. The profile shows about 170,000 clones, 84% of them singletons. The rearrangement uses TRBV1 and TRBJ2-6; no check of the table's D call, TRBD2, against the DNA was made. TRBV1 is termed a pseudogene. The sample comprised PBMCs. The sequence derives from a boy younger than 10 in good health and CMV-seronegative. The CDR3 reads CTSSQNSREGSSHSGANVLTF. The DNA for the CDR3 is TGCACCAGCAGCCAAAACTCGCGGGAGGGCTCCTCTCACTCTGGGGCCAACGTCCTGACTTTC.